The 12 T cell receptor beta chains in this list originate from one sample, sequenced in a study. One entry per CDR3 protein results from TCRdb running MiXCR on the 5' RACE reads. The sample lists 8,400 or so distinct CDR3 sequences; approximately 57% were seen once. Sequencing was performed on tumor-infiltrating memory CD4+ T cells sorted from the breast tumor. Indicated subset: memory CD4+ T cells, CD4+CD45RO+CD25-. The receptors here all came from a female donor with breast cancer.

This clonotype showed up just a few times. The rearrangement links TRBV5-1 to TRBJ2-3; D gene unclear. Deletions cut 3 bases from V and 1 base from J, with 3 bases between. The V gene's germline CDR1 is SGHRS and CDR2 YFSETQ. The CDR3 is 12 amino acids. In DNA form, the CDR3 reads TGCGCCAGCAGCTCCGGCACAGATACGCAGTATTTT. Translating it yields CASSSGTDTQYF.

This clonotype was observed once. The V call is TRBV20-1, the J call TRBJ2-7; tentatively, D is TRBD1 (6 bases). The germline V gene has CDR1 DFQATT and CDR2 SNEGSKA (reference sequence). The CDR3 extends over 14 amino acids. With 3 bases removed from V and 3 bases from J, the gap between germline ends came to 15 bases. The CDR3 protein is CSARPGASLYEQYF. Here the CDR3 DNA reads TGCAGTGCTAGGCCAGGGGCTAGCCTCTACGAGCAGTACTTC.

This chain links TRBV4-3 with TRBJ2-2, with D maybe TRBD1 (6 bases). The length of the CDR3 is 15 residues. Looked up from germline, CDR1 is LGHNA and CDR2 is YSLEER. Trimming removed 1 base at V and 7 bases at J, with 13 bases between. Here the CDR3 reads CASSQVPQGSGELFF. Here the CDR3 DNA reads TGCGCCAGCAGCCAAGTCCCACAGGGAAGCGGGGAGCTGTTTTTT.

About this clonotype: A single base separates this from a much larger clone, so it may be a read error. The final CDR3 position lacks the conserved phenylalanine or tryptophan, pointing to a likely read error. The chain links TRBV20-1 to TRBJ1-2; D might be TRBD1 (5 bases). The CDR3 contains 14 residues. The germline V gene encodes CDR1 DFQATT and CDR2 SNEGSKA (reference sequence). V lost 0 bases to trimming and J lost 9 bases, with 17 bases between them. The CDR3 here is CSARDTPGPPSYTL. The CDR3 bases are TGCAGTGCTAGAGATACCCCGGGGCCCCCTAGCTACACCCTC.

The J gene is TRBJ2-1, the V gene TRBV12-3 or TRBV12-4; 7 nucleotides align to TRBD2. V was clipped by 5 bases and J by 4 bases; unmatched bases: 17. This CDR3 is 18 amino acids long. The CDR3 DNA is TGTGCCAGCAGTCGTCGAACGCTACTGGGAGGGAGTTACAATGAGCAGTTCTTC. It is translated as CASSRRTLLGGSYNEQFF.

The J gene is TRBJ2-3, the V gene TRBV20-1, with 9 bases that match TRBD1. Germline-derived CDR1 and CDR2 are DFQATT and SNEGSKA (reference sequence). The junction had 5 bases not matched to a gene; V was cut back by 0 bases and J by 1 base. This CDR3 has 16 amino acids. CDR3 amino acids: CSARDKWTGGTDTQYF. The CDR3 coding sequence is TGCAGTGCTAGAGATAAATGGACAGGGGGCACAGATACGCAGTATTTT.

In this sample, this clonotype turned up a few times. The chain combines TRBV28 with TRBJ2-3, with TRBD2 as a possible D gene (6 bases). The CDR3 length is 14 residues. V was pared by 6 bases and J by 1 base, with 11 bases between. CDR1 MDHEN and CDR2 SYDVKM come from the germline V gene. The CDR3 protein is CASRRGLRTDTQYF. CDR3 bases: TGTGCCAGCAGAAGGGGACTCCGCACAGATACGCAGTATTTT.

The chain carries TRBV28 and TRBJ2-5, with no clear D. The V end lost 4 bases, the J end lost 2 bases, and 17 bases lay between the germline ends. Germline assignment: CDR1 MDHEN and CDR2 SYDVKM. The CDR3 spans 16 residues. The CDR3 region is CASSSIPGRTQETQYF. CDR3 coding DNA: TGTGCCAGCAGTTCTATACCGGGCCGTACTCAAGAGACCCAGTACTTC.

V gene TRBV7-2 combines with J gene TRBJ2-7; D uncertain. CDR1 is SGHTA and CDR2 is FQGNSA in the germline V gene. CDR3 length: 11 amino acids. V shed 5 bases and J shed 4 bases, with 6 bases lying between them. The CDR3 DNA reads as TGTGCCAGCAGCCCACGATACGAGCAGTACTTC. As protein: CASSPRYEQYF.

This clonotype has just one count. This chain joins TRBV28 and TRBJ2-3, with D possibly TRBD2 on 7 matching bases. The CDR3 runs 14 residues. Trimming shortened V by 7 bases and J by 4 bases, and 15 bases separated the two germline ends. CDR1 and CDR2 (germline): MDHEN, SYDVKM. CDR3 sequence reads: CASTPAGAADTQYF. For the CDR3, the DNA is TGTGCCAGCACCCCCGCGGGGGCGGCAGATACGCAGTATTTT.

This clonotype appeared a few times. The CDR3 sequence is CATGAWAEAFF. Written as DNA, the CDR3 is TGTGCCACAGGGGCTTGGGCTGAAGCTTTCTTT. The chain joins TRBV12-3 or TRBV12-4 to TRBJ1-1, with D possibly being TRBD1 (6 bases). This CDR3 has 11 amino acids. V was shortened by 10 bases and J by 6 bases, with 12 bases between the two germline ends.

This clonotype was counted only a few times. This chain links TRBV4-3 with TRBJ1-2, with D possibly being TRBD1 (5 bases). The germline V gene has CDR1 LGHNA and CDR2 YSLEER. Trimming shortened V by 0 bases and J by 6 bases, and 14 bases separated the two germline ends. The CDR3 sequence is 15 residues long. The CDR3 DNA follows: TGCGCCAGCAGCCAAGATAGGGACCTCCGCAATGGCTACACCTTC. Protein product: CASSQDRDLRNGYTF.